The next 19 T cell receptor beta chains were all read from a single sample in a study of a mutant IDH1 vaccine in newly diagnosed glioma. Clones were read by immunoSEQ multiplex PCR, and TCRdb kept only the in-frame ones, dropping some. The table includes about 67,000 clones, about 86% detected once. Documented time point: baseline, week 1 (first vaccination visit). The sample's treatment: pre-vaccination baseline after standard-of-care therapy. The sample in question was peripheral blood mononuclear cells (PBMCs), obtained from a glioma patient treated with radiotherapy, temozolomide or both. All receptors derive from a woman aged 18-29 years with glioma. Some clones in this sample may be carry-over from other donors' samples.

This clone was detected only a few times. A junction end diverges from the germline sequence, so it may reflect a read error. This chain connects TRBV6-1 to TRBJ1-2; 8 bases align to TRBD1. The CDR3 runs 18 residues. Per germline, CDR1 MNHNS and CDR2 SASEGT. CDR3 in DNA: TGTGCCAGCAGCGAAGTTGTAGGCAGGGGGCAATTAGGGTATGGCTACACCTTC. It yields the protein CASSEVVGRGQLGYGYTF.

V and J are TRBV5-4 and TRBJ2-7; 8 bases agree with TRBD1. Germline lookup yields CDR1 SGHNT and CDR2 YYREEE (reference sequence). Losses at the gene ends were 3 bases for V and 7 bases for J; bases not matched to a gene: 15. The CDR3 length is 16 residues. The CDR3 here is CASSWTGTGLILEQYF. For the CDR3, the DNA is TGTGCCAGCAGCTGGACCGGGACAGGCCTTATACTGGAGCAGTACTTC.

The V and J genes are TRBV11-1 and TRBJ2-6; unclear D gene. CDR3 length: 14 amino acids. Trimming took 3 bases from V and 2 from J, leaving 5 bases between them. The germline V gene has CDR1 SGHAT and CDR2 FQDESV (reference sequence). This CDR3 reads CASSLVTGANVLTF. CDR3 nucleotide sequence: TGTGCCAGCAGCTTGGTCACTGGGGCCAACGTCCTGACTTTC.

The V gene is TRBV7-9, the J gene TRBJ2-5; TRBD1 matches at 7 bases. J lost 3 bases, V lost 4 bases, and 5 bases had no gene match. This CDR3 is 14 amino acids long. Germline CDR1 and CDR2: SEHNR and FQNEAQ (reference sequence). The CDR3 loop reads CASSSITGEETQYF. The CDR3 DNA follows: TGTGCCAGCAGCTCTATCACAGGGGAAGAGACCCAGTACTTC. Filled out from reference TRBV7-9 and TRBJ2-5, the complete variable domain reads DTGVSQNPRHKITKRGQNVTFRCDPISEHNRLYWYRQTLGQGPEFLTYFQNEAQLEKSRLLSDRFSAERPKGSFSTLEIQRTEQGDSAMYLCASSSITGEETQYFGPGTRLLVL.

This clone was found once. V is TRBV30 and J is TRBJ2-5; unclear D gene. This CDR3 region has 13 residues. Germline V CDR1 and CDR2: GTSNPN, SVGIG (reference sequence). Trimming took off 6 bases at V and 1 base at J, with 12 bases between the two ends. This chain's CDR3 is CACVLRPQETQYF. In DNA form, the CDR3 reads TGTGCCTGTGTCCTAAGGCCCCAAGAGACCCAGTACTTC. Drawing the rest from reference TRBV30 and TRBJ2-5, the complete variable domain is SQTIHQWPATLVQPVGSPLSLECTVEGTSNPNLYWYRQAAGRGLQLLFYSVGIGQISSEVPQNLSASRPQDRQFILSSKKLLLSDSGFYLCACVLRPQETQYFGPGTRLLVL.

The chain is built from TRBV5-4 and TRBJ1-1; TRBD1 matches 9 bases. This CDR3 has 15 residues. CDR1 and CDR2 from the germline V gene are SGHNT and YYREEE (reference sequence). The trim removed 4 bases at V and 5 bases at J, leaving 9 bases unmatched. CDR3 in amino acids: CASSGVQGAVTEAFF. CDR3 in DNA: TGTGCCAGCAGCGGCGTACAGGGGGCCGTTACTGAAGCTTTCTTT.

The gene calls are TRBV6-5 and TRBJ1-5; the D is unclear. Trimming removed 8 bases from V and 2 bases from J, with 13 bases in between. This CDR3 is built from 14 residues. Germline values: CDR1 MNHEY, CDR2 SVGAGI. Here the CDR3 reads CASGVGVGNQPQHF. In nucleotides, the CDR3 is TGTGCCAGCGGAGTCGGGGTTGGCAATCAGCCCCAGCATTTT.

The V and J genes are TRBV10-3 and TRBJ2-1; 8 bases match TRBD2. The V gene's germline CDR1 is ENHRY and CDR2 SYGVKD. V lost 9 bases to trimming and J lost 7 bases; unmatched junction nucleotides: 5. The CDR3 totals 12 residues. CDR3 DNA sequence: TGTGCCATAGGTACGGGGGGGAATGAGCAGTTCTTC. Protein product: CAIGTGGNEQFF.

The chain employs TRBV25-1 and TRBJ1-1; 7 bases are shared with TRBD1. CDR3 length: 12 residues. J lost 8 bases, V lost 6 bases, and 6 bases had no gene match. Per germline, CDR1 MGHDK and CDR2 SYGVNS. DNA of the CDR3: TGTGCCAGCAGCAGGACAGGCTCCGAAGCTTTCTTT. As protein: CASSRTGSEAFF.

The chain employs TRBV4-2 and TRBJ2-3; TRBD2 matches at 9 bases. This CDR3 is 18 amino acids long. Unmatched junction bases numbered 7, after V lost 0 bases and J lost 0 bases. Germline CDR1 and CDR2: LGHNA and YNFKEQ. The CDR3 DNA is TGTGCCAGCAGCCAAGAGACCCTCACTAGCGGGAGCACAGATACGCAGTATTTT. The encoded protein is CASSQETLTSGSTDTQYF.

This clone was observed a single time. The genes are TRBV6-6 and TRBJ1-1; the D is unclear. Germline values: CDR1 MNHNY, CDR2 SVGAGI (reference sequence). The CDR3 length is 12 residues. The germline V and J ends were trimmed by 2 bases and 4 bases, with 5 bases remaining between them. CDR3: CASSYGGTEAFF. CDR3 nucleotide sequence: TGTGCCAGCAGTTACGGTGGCACTGAAGCTTTCTTT.

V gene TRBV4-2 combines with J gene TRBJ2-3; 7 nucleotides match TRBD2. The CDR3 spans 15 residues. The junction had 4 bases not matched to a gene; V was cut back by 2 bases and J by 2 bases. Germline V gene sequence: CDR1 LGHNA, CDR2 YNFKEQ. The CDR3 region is CASSQTAGYTDTQYF. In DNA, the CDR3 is TGTGCCAGCAGCCAAACAGCGGGATACACAGATACGCAGTATTTT.

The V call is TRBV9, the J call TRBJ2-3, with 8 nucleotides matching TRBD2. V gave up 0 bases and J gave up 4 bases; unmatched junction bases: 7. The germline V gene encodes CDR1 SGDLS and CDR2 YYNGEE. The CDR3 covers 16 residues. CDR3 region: CASSVGSGSGADTQYF. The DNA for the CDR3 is TGTGCCAGCAGCGTAGGGAGCGGGAGTGGGGCAGATACGCAGTATTTT. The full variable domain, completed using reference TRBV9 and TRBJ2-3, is DSGVTQTPKHLITATGQRVTLRCSPRSGDLSVYWYQQSLDQGLQFLIQYYNGEERAKGNILERFSAQQFPDLHSELNLSSLELGDSALYFCASSVGSGSGADTQYFGPGTRLTVL.

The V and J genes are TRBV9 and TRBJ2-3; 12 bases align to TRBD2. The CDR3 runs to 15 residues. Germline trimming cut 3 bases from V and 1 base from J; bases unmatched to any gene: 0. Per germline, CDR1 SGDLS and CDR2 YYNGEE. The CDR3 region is CASSGLAGGTDTQYF. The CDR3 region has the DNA TGTGCCAGCAGCGGACTAGCGGGGGGCACAGATACGCAGTATTTT.

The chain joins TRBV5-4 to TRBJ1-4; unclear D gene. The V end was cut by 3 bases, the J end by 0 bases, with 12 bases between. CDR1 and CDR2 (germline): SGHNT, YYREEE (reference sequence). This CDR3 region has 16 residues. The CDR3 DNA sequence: TGTGCCAGCAGCTCGGCTGGGCGAGCAACTAATGAAAAACTGTTTTTT. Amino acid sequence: CASSSAGRATNEKLFF.

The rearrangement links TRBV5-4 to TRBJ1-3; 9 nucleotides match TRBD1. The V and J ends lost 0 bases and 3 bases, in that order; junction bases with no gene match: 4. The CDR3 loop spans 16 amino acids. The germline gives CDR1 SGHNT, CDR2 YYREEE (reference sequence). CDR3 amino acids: CASSLVTGGIGNTIYF. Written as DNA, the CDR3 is TGTGCCAGCAGCTTGGTAACAGGGGGCATTGGAAACACCATATATTTT. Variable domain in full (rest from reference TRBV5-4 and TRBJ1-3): ETGVTQSPTHLIKTRGQQVTLRCSSQSGHNTVSWYQQALGQGPQFIFQYYREEENGRGNFPPRFSGLQFPNYSSELNVNALELDDSALYLCASSLVTGGIGNTIYFGEGSWLTVV.

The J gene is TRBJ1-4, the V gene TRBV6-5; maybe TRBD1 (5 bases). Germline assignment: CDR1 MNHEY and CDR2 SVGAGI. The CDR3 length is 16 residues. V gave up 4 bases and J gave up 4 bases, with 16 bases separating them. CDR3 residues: CASSLRGGMGNEKLFF. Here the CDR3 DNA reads TGTGCCAGCAGTTTACGTGGGGGTATGGGTAATGAAAAACTGTTTTTT.

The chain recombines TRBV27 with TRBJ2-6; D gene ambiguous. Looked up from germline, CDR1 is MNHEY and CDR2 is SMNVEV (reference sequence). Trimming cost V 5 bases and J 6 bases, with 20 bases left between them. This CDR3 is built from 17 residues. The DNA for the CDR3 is TGTGCCAGCAGTCCTCTTCGGGTGAATCTCGAGGCCAACGTCCTGACTTTC. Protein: CASSPLRVNLEANVLTF.

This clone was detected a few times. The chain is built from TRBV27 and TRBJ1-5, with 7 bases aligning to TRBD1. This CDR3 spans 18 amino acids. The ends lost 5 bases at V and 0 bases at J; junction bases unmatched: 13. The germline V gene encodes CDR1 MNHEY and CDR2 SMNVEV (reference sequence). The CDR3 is CASSPVQQGLGSNQPQHF. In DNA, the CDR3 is TGTGCCAGCAGTCCCGTACAACAGGGGTTGGGTAGCAATCAGCCCCAGCATTTT.